This T cell receptor beta chain was profiled in a study of human T cells and chemical hapten exposure. This clonotype has ten or more counts. Its target is not known. Study-wide points: Sensitizing with DPC caused no change in TCRs above 1 in 1000 frequency.

Indicated time point: patch test 2, 6 weeks after DPC sensitization. The treatment is: therapeutic diphenylcyclopropenone sensitization with weekly scalp DPC. TCRdb recomputed calls from the RACE reads with MiXCR, one row per CDR3 protein. Of some 350,000 distinct CDR3 sequences listed, nearly 6.5% are singletons. Trimming left V 2 bases short and J 4 bases short, with 9 bases between. This CDR3 has 14 amino acids. Germline CDR1 reads SEHNR; CDR2 reads FQNEAQ (reference sequence). The sequences come from whole blood, collected in connection with sensitization to the hapten diphenylcyclopropenone (DPC). This sequence was found in a woman between 18 and 29 years old with alopecia areata. Some clones in this sample may be carry-over from other donors' samples. The V and J genes are TRBV7-9 and TRBJ2-1; no clear D. In nucleotides, the CDR3 is TGTGCCAGCAGCTTATTTCCAGATTACAATGAGCAGTTCTTC. This translates into CASSLFPDYNEQFF.